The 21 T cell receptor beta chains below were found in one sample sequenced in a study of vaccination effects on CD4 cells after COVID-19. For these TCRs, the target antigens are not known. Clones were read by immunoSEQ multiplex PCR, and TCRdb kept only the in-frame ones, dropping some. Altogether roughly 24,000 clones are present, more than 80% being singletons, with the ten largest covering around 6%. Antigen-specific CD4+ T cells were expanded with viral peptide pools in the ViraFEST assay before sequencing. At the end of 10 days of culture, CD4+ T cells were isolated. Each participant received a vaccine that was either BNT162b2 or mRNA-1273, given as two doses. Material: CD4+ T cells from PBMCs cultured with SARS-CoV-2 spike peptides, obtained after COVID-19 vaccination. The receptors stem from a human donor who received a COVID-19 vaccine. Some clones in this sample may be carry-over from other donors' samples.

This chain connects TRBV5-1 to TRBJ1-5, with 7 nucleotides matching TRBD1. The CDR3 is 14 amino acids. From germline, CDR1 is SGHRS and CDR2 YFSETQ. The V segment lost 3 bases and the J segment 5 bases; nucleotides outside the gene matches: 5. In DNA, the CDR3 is TGCGCCAGCAGCTCCGGACAGGAAGATCAGCCCCAGCATTTT. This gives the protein CASSSGQEDQPQHF.

For the CDR3, the DNA is TGTGCCAGCGACAGGATGAGCCGGAGGGGTTTCCTCGAGCAGTACGTC. Translation: CASDRMSRRGFLEQYV. This chain uses TRBV21-1 with TRBJ2-7. TRBV21-1 is a listed pseudogene. The CDR3 covers 16 residues.

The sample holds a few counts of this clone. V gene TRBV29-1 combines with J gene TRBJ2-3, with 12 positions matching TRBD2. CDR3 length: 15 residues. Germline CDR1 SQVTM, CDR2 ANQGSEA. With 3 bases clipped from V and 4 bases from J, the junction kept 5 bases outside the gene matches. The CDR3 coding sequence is TGCAGCGTTGACCAGACTAGCGGGGGCCCAGATACGCAGTATTTT. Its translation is CSVDQTSGGPDTQYF.

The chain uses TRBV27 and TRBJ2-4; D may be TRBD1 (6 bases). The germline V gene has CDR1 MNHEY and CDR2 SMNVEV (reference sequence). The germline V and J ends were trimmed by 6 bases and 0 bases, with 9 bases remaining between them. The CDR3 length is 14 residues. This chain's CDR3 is CASSPGVAKNIQYF. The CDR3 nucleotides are TGTGCCAGCAGCCCAGGGGTAGCCAAAAACATTCAGTACTTC.

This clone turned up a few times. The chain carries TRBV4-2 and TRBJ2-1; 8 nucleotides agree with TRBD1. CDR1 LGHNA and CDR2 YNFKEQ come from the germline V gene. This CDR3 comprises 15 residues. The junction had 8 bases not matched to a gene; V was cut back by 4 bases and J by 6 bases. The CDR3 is CASSPTGTGLNEQFF. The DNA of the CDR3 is TGTGCCAGCAGCCCAACCGGGACAGGACTCAATGAGCAGTTCTTC.

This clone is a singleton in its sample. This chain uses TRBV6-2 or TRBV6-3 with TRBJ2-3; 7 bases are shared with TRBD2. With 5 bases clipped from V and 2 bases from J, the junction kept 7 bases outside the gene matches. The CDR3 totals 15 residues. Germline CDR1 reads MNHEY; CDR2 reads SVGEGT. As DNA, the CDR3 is TGTGCCAGCAGTGGGTCAGCGGGGCTCACAGATACGCAGTATTTT. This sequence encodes CASSGSAGLTDTQYF.

In nucleotides, the CDR3 is TGCGCCAGCAGCGTATACAGGGCGCGGGCCACCGGGGAGCTGTTTTTT. Its translation: CASSVYRARATGELFF. This chain joins TRBV5-1 and TRBJ2-2; possibly TRBD1 for D (6 bases). CDR3 length: 16 residues. V lost 4 bases and J lost 4, with 17 bases in between. The germline CDR1 and CDR2 sequences are SGHRS and YFSETQ.

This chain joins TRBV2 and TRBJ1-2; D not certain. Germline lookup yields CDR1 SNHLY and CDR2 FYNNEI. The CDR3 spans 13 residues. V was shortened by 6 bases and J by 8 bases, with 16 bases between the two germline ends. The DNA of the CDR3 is TGTGCCAGCAGGCAAGAAGCCGGTAACGGCTACACCTTC. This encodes CASRQEAGNGYTF.

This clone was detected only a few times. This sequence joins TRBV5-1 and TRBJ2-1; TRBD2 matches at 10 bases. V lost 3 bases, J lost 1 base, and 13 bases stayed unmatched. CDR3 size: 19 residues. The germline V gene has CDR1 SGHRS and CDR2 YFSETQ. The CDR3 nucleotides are TGCGCCAGCAGCTCCCAGGGTGTAGCGGGGGGCCGTTCCTACAATGAGCAGTTCTTC. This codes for CASSSQGVAGGRSYNEQFF.

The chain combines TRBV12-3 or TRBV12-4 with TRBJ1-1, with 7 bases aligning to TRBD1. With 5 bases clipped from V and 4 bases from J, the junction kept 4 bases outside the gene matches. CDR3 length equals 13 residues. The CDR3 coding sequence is TGTGCCAGCAGTAGGGACAGCCCCACTGAAGCTTTCTTT. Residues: CASSRDSPTEAFF.

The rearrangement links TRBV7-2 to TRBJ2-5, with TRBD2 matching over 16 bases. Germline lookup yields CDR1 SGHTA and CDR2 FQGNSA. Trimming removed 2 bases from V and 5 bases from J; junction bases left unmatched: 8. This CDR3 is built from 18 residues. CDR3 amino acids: CASSLSPGLAGGRETQYF. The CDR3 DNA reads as TGTGCCAGCAGCTTATCACCGGGACTAGCGGGGGGGCGGGAGACCCAGTACTTC. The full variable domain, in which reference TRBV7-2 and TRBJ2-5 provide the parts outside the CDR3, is GAGVSQSPSNKVTEKGKDVELRCDPISGHTALYWYRQSLGQGLEFLIYFQGNSAPDKSGLPSDRFSAERTGGSVSTLTIQRTQQEDSAVYLCASSLSPGLAGGRETQYFGPGTRLLVL.

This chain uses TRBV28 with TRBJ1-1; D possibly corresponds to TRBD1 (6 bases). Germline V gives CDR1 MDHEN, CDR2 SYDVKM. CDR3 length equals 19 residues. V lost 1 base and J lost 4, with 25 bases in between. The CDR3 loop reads CASSLSATGLRPRSTEAFF. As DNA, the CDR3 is TGTGCCAGCAGTTTATCTGCGACAGGACTCCGGCCACGGAGCACTGAAGCTTTCTTT.

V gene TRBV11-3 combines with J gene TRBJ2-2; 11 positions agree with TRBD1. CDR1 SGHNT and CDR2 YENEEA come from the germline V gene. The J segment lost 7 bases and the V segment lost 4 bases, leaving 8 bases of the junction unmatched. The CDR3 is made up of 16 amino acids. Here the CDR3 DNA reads TGTGCCAGCAGCTCCAAGGACAGGGGGCGTCTCGGGGAGCTGTTTTTT. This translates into CASSSKDRGRLGELFF. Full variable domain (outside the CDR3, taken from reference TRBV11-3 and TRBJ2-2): EAGVVQSPRYKIIEKKQPVAFWCNPISGHNTLYWYLQNLGQGPELLIRYENEEAVDDSQLPKDRFSAERLKGVDSTLKIQPAELGDSAVYLCASSSKDRGRLGELFFGEGSRLTVL.

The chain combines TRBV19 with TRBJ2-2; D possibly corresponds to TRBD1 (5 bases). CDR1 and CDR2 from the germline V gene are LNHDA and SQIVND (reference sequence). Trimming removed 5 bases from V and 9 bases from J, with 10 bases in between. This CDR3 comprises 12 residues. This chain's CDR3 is CASSADKRELFF. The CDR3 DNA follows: TGTGCCAGTAGTGCGGACAAGAGGGAGCTGTTTTTT.

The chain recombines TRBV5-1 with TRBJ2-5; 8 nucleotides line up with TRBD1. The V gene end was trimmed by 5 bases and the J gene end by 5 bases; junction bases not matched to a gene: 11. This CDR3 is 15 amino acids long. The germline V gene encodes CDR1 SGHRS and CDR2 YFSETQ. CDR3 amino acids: CASRTLQGGLETQYF. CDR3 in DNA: TGCGCCAGCAGAACTCTACAGGGGGGATTGGAGACCCAGTACTTC.

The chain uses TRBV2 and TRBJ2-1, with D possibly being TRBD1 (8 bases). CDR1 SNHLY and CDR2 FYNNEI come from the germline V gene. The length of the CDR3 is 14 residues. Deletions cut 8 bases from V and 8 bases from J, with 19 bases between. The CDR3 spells CASLDRGGNDEQFF. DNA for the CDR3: TGTGCCAGCCTAGACAGGGGAGGGAACGATGAGCAGTTCTTC.

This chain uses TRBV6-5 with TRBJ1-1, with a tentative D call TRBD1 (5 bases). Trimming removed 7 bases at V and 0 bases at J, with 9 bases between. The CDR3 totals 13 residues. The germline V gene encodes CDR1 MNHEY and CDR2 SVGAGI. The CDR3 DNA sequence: TGTGCCAGCAAGGTGACAGTGAACACTGAAGCTTTCTTT. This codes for CASKVTVNTEAFF.

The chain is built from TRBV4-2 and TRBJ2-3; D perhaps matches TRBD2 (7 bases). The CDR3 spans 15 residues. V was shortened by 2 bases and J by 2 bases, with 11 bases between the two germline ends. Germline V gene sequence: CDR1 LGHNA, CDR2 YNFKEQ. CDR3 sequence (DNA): TGTGCCAGCAGCCAACGGGGGGCCGACACAGATACGCAGTATTTT. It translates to CASSQRGADTDTQYF.

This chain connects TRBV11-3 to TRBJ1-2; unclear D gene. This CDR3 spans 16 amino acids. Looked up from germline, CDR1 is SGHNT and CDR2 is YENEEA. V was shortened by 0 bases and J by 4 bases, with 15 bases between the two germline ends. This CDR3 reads CASSLDWPGGLYGYTF. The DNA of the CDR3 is TGTGCCAGCAGCTTAGATTGGCCAGGCGGGCTCTATGGCTACACCTTC.

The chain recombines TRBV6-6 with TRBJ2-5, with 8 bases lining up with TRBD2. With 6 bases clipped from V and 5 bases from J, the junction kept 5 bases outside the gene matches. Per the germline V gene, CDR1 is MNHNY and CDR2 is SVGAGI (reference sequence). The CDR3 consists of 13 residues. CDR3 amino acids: CASRDRGGETQYF. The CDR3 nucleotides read TGTGCCAGCAGAGATCGGGGGGGGGAGACCCAGTACTTC.

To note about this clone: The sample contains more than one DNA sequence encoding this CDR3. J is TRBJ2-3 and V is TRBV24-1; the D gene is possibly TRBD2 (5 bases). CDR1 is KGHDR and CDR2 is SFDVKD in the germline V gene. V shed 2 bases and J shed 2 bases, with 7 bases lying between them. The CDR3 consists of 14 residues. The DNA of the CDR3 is TGTGCCACCAGTGATTACCGGGACACAGATACGCAGTATTTT. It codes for CATSDYRDTDTQYF.